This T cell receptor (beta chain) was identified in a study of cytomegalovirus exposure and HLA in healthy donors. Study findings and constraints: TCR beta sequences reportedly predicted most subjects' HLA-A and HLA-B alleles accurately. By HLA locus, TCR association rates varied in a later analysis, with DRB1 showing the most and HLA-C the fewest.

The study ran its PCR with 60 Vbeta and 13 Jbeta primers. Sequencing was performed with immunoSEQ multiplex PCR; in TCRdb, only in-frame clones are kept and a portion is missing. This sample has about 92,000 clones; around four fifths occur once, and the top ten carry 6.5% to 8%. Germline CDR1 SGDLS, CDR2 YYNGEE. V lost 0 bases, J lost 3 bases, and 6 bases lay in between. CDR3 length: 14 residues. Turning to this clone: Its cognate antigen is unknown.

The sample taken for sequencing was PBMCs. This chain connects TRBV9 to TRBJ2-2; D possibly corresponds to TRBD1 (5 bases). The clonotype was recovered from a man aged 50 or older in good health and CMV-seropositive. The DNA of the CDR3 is TGTGCCAGCAGCGTAGGGGGCGACACCGGGGAGCTGTTTTTT. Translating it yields CASSVGGDTGELFF.